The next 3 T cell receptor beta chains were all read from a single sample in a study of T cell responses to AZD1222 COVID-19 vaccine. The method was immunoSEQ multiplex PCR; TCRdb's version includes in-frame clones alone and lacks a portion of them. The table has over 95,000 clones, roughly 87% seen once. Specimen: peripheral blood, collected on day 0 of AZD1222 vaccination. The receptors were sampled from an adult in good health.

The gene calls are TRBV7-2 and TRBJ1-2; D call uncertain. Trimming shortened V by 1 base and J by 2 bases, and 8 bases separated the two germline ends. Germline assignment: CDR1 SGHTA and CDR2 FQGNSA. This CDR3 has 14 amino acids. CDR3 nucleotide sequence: TGTGCCAGCAGCTTAGGAACGGAGAACTATGGCTACACCTTC. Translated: CASSLGTENYGYTF.

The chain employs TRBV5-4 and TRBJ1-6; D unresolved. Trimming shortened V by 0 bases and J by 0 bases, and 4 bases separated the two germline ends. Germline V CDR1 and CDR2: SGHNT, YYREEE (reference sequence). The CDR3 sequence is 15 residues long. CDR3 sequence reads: CASSLDSSYNSPLHF. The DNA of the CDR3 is TGTGCCAGCAGCTTGGACAGCTCCTATAATTCACCCCTCCACTTT.

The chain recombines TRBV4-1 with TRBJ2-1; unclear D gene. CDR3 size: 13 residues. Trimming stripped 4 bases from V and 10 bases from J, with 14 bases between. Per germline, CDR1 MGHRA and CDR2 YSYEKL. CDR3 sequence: CASSLHPPMEQFF. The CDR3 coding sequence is TGCGCCAGCAGCCTCCACCCGCCTATGGAGCAGTTCTTC.